Given below is one T cell receptor beta chain in context. Its antigen remains unknown. CDR1 is SGHRS and CDR2 is YFSETQ in the germline V gene. This CDR3 has 12 residues. Deletions cut 4 bases from V and 2 bases from J, with 7 bases between. The record originates from a study of shared clonotypes between healthy human individuals. Overall study: The cohort comprised two women and a few men. Their ages spanned 18 to 49 years.

General observations from the study: Although depth was large, rarefaction showed that sequencing of the sorted subsets was incomplete.

Within Nashville, Tennessee resided all donors, each a Caucasian adult. TCRdb's copy holds only in-frame clones and misses some; the assay was immunoSEQ multiplex PCR. The table shows around 2.1 million clones, with approximately 96% occurring only once. The sample consisted of naive CD4+ T cells sorted from blood. Documented subset: CD45RA+ positively selected. This sequence was found in a young man in good health. J is TRBJ2-7 and V is TRBV5-1; D is unclear. The CDR3 coding sequence is TGCGCCAGCAGCCCGTCGGCCTACGAGCAGTACTTC. It codes for CASSPSAYEQYF. Full variable domain (rest looked up from reference TRBV5-1 and TRBJ2-7): KAGVTQTPRYLIKTRGQQVTLSCSPISGHRSVSWYQQTPGQGLQFLFEYFSETQRNKGNFPGRFSGRQFSNSRSEMNVSTLELGDSALYLCASSPSAYEQYFGPGTRLTVT.